This TCR beta chain was sequenced during a study of early T cells in non-severe SARS-CoV-2 infection. Unique molecular identifiers were affixed to single, distinct cDNA molecules. TCRdb analysed the 5' RACE reads with MiXCR anew, one entry per CDR3 protein. The table has tens of thousands of distinct CDR3 sequences, 9% to 15% seen once. This clonotype has only a few counts. Germline CDR1 is SQVTM and CDR2 is ANQGSEA. V lost 6 bases and J lost 6; bases outside the gene matches: 8. The CDR3 loop spans 12 amino acids. The chain combines TRBV29-1 with TRBJ2-7, with TRBD2 matching 7 bases. This receptor was taken from an adult who was a healthcare worker with PCR-confirmed SARS-CoV-2 infection or an uninfected control (not recorded which). The sequenced sample was whole blood. CDR3 coding DNA: TGCAGCGTGCAAGCGGGAACGAGCGAGCAGTACTTC. Translated: CSVQAGTSEQYF.